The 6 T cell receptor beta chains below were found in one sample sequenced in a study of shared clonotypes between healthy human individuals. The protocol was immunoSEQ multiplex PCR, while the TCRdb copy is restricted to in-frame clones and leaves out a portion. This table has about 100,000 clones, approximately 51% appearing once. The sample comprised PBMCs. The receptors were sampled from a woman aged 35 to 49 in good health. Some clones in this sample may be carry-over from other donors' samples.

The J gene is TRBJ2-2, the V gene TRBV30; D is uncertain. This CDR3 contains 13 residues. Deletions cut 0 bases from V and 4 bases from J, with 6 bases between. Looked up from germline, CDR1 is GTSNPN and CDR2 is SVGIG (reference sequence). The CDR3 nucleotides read TGTGCCTGGAGTGTGCTGGGCACCGGGGAGCTGTTTTTT. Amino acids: CAWSVLGTGELFF.

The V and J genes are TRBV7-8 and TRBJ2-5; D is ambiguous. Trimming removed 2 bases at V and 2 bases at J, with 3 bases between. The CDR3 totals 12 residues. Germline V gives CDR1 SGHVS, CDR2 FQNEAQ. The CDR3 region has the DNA TGTGCCAGCAGCTTACAACAAGAGACCCAGTACTTC. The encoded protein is CASSLQQETQYF.

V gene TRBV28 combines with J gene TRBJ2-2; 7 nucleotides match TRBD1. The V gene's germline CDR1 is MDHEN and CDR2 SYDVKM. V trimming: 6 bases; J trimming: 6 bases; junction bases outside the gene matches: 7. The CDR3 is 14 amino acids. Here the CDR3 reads CASRNSQGPGELFF. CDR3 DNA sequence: TGTGCCAGCAGAAATTCACAGGGGCCCGGGGAGCTGTTTTTT.

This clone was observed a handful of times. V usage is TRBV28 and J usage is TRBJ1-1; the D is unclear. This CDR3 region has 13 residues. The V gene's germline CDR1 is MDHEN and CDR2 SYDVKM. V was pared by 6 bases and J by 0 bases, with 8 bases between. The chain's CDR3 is CASRGNLNTEAFF. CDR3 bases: TGTGCCAGCAGAGGCAATTTGAACACTGAAGCTTTCTTT.

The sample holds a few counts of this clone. The DNA for the CDR3 is TGTGCCAGCAGCTTGGGTTGGGACAGGGAGGCTATCTATGGCTACACCTTC. It specifies CASSLGWDREAIYGYTF. The V gene is TRBV5-6, the J gene TRBJ1-2, with 9 bases lining up with TRBD1. There are 17 residues in the CDR3. The J segment lost 4 bases and the V segment lost 0 bases, leaving 10 bases of the junction unmatched. Germline V gene lookup returns CDR1 SGHDT and CDR2 YYEEEE.

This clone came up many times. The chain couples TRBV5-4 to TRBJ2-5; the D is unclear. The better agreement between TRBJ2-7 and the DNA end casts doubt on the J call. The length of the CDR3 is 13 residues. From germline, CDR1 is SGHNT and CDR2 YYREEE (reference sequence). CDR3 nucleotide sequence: TGTGCCAGCAGCCTCTCCTCCATCCACGAGCAGTACTTC. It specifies CASSLSSIHEQYF.